The source of this TCR beta chain is a study of blood T cell repertoires in COVID-19. As for the study in general: Samples of COVID-19 (acute and convalescent) were obtained from the United States, Italy and Spain. PBMCs, B-cell-depleted T cells, or T cells provided the cDNA or gDNA that made up the material.

The V and J ends lost 3 bases and 4 bases respectively, with 12 bases between them. Per germline, CDR1 SNHLY and CDR2 FYNNEI. The CDR3 runs to 15 residues. Under the authors' procedure: Estimates of nucleated cell counts were drawn from the amplification of reference gene primers. Clones were sequenced by immunoSEQ multiplex PCR, and TCRdb holds only the in-frame ones, with some missing. V, J and clone size reflect that table, while D and trimming were determined from the DNA. Among 65,000 to 75,000 clones listed, approximately 92% were seen once. The clonotype comes from a human donor with active COVID-19. The donor label of this sample is uncertain. Sequenced sample: peripheral blood. The chain combines TRBV2 with TRBJ2-2; the D gene is possibly TRBD1 (5 bases). The CDR3 spells CASSDRGMGTGELFF. In DNA form, the CDR3 reads TGTGCCAGCAGTGATAGGGGCATGGGCACCGGGGAGCTGTTTTTT. Based on the CDR3 plus reference TRBV2 and TRBJ2-2, the full variable domain is EPEVTQTPSHQVTQMGQEVILRCVPISNHLYFYWYRQILGQKVEFLVSFYNNEISEKSEIFDDQFSVERPDGSNFTLKIRSTKLEDSAMYFCASSDRGMGTGELFFGEGSRLTVL.